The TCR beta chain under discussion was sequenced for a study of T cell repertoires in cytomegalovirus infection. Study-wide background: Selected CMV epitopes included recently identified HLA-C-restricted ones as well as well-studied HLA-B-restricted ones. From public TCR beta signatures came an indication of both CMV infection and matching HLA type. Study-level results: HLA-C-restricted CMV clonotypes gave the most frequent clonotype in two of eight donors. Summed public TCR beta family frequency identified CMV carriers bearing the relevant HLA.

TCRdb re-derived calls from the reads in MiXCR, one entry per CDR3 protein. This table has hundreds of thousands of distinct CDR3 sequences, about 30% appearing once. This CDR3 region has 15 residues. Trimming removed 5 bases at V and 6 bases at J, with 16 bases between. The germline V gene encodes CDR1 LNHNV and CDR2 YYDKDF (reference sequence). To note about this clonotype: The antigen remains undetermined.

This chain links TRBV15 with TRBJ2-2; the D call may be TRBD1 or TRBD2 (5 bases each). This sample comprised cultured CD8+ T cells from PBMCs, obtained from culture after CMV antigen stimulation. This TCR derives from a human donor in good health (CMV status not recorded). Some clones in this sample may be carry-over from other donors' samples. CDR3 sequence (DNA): TGTGCCACCAGCCCCTGGGACGGGCGCGCCGGGGAGCTGTTTTTT. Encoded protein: CATSPWDGRAGELFF.